Each of the 14 T cell receptor beta chains below was sequenced from the same sample in a study of shared clonotypes between healthy human individuals. It was CD45RO-negative cells, positively selected for CCR7, that made up naive CD8 cells, with terminally differentiated effector memory CD45RA+ cells excluded. Some clones are missing from TCRdb's copy, which holds only in-frame ones; the method was immunoSEQ multiplex PCR. The sample yields fewer than 850,000 clones, just over 95% seen once. Sequenced input: naive CD8+ T cells sorted from blood. Every receptor here comes from a man younger than 40 in good health.

The chain recombines TRBV14 with TRBJ2-1, with D unclear. The CDR3 has 17 amino acids. The V end was cut by 1 base, the J end by 5 bases, with 18 bases between. The germline V gene encodes CDR1 SGHDN and CDR2 FVKESK. CDR3 amino acids: CASSQVLPAPFHNEQFF. The CDR3 DNA is TGTGCCAGCAGCCAAGTACTCCCAGCGCCCTTCCACAATGAGCAGTTCTTC.

The CDR3 loop reads CASSLGYRTSYEQYF. The CDR3 DNA reads TGTGCCAGCAGCTTAGGATACAGGACTTCCTACGAGCAGTACTTC. The genes are TRBV13 and TRBJ2-7, with D tentatively TRBD1 or TRBD2 (5 bases each). Germline V CDR1 and CDR2: PRHDT, FYEKMQ (reference sequence). CDR3 size: 15 residues. The V end was cut by 0 bases, the J end by 1 base, with 10 bases between.

V and J are TRBV13 and TRBJ2-6; TRBD2 might be the D (6 bases). Trimming left V 6 bases short and J 3 bases short, with 12 bases between. CDR1 is PRHDT, CDR2 FYEKMQ, per germline (reference sequence). The CDR3 length is 15 residues. For the CDR3, the DNA is TGTGCCAGCAGACCGGGGGTTGGTGGGGCCAACGTCCTGACTTTC. As protein: CASRPGVGGANVLTF.

The V and J genes are TRBV30 and TRBJ2-1; D unresolved. Per germline, CDR1 GTSNPN and CDR2 SVGIG (reference sequence). V lost 7 bases, J lost 2 bases, and 3 bases lay in between. This CDR3 is built from 10 residues. The CDR3 coding sequence is TGTGCCTTGGCCTACAATGAGCAGTTCTTC. This gives the protein CALAYNEQFF. Complete variable domain (other parts from reference TRBV30 and TRBJ2-1): SQTIHQWPATLVQPVGSPLSLECTVEGTSNPNLYWYRQAAGRGLQLLFYSVGIGQISSEVPQNLSASRPQDRQFILSSKKLLLSDSGFYLCALAYNEQFFGPGTRLTVL.

V gene TRBV14 combines with J gene TRBJ1-3; D not resolved. Germline CDR1 SGHDN, CDR2 FVKESK. This CDR3 region has 14 residues. Trimming stripped 4 bases from V and 2 bases from J, with 9 bases between. In DNA form, the CDR3 reads TGTGCCAGCAGCCGAGACATTACTGGAAACACCATATATTTT. It is translated as CASSRDITGNTIYF.

The chain employs TRBV5-6 and TRBJ1-2; 7 bases match TRBD1. V dropped 5 bases and J dropped 2; count of bases not matched to a gene: 12. Germline loops: CDR1 SGHDT, CDR2 YYEEEE. The CDR3 extends over 16 amino acids. CDR3 loop: CASRYAVVQGNYGYTF. CDR3 sequence (DNA): TGTGCCAGCAGATACGCCGTTGTACAGGGGAACTATGGCTACACCTTC.

The chain combines TRBV6-1 with TRBJ2-7, with no clear D. Trimming removed 1 base at V and 3 bases at J, with 13 bases between. This CDR3 is 15 amino acids long. The germline V gene encodes CDR1 MNHNS and CDR2 SASEGT. DNA of the CDR3: TGTGCCAGCAGTGAAGTAAGGGCACGAGGCTACGAGCAGTACTTC. Translation: CASSEVRARGYEQYF.

The rearrangement uses TRBV7-9 and TRBJ1-2; the match to TRBD1 covers 8 bases. This CDR3 is built from 14 residues. The germline V gene encodes CDR1 SEHNR and CDR2 FQNEAQ (reference sequence). Trimming cost V 5 bases and J 6 bases; bases outside gene matches: 8. Written as DNA, the CDR3 is TGTGCCAGCAGCCCTCCCCGGGACAGGAATGGCTACACCTTC. As protein: CASSPPRDRNGYTF.

In the case of this clone: One end of the junction is discordant with germline, which a read error may explain. V usage is TRBV7-6 and J usage is TRBJ2-1, with D uncertain. CDR3 length equals 13 residues. Looked up from germline, CDR1 is SGHVS and CDR2 is FNYEAQ. The CDR3 spells CASSLGSHNEQFF. The CDR3 region has the DNA TGTGCCAGCAGCTTAGGCTCCCACAATGAGCAGTTCTTC.

The chain links TRBV5-1 to TRBJ2-7; D gene uncertain. This CDR3 has 13 residues. The V end lost 2 bases, the J end lost 3 bases, and 9 bases lay between the germline ends. The germline gives CDR1 SGHRS, CDR2 YFSETQ. In nucleotides, the CDR3 is TGCGCCAGCAGCTTAGGAGTGATCTACGAGCAGTACTTC. It encodes CASSLGVIYEQYF.

The chain couples TRBV27 to TRBJ2-5; TRBD1 is a possible D gene (5 bases). V was cut by 2 bases and J by 1 base, with 11 bases left in between. CDR3 size: 15 residues. Germline values: CDR1 MNHEY, CDR2 SMNVEV (reference sequence). The DNA for the CDR3 is TGTGCCAGCAGTTTAGGGGCCCGGGCCCAAGAGACCCAGTACTTC. Translated, it gives CASSLGARAQETQYF.

V is TRBV7-9 and J is TRBJ2-7; D is uncertain. Germline V gene data show CDR1 as SEHNR and CDR2 as FQNEAQ (reference sequence). Trimming removed 1 base from V and 6 bases from J, with 7 bases in between. There are 12 residues in the CDR3. This CDR3 is CASSLDSPEQYF. The CDR3 DNA is TGTGCCAGCAGCTTAGACAGTCCCGAGCAGTACTTC.

V usage is TRBV28 and J usage is TRBJ1-1, with 10 nucleotides matching TRBD1. Looked up from germline, CDR1 is MDHEN and CDR2 is SYDVKM. The CDR3 extends over 13 amino acids. V shed 6 bases and J 8 bases; nucleotides not matched to a gene: 6. DNA of the CDR3: TGTGCCAGCAGCCCTACGGACAGGGGGGAAGCTTTCTTT. It specifies CASSPTDRGEAFF.

V and J are TRBV7-9 and TRBJ1-1; 10 nucleotides line up with TRBD1. With 5 bases clipped from V and 7 bases from J, the junction kept 7 bases outside the gene matches. The CDR3 loop spans 14 amino acids. Germline V lookup: CDR1 SEHNR, CDR2 FQNEAQ (reference sequence). The CDR3 protein is CASSPAGDRGEAFF. The CDR3 coding sequence is TGTGCCAGCAGCCCCGCTGGGGACAGGGGTGAAGCTTTCTTT.